This T cell receptor (beta chain) is from a study of glioma-infiltrating T cells after dendritic cell vaccination. Study findings and constraints: Survival was not directly related to TCR clonality in these patients.

Amplification used 60 V beta primers and 13 J beta primers. The assay was immunoSEQ multiplex PCR, and TCRdb's table has in-frame clones only and misses some. The sample has around 58,000 clones, more than 75% seen once. For this clone: Its antigen is currently unknown.

The material was blood, obtained before dendritic cell vaccination. This clonotype originated in a human donor with glioblastoma.

CDR3 sequence reads: CASSYASNEKLFF. CDR3 in DNA: TGTGCCAGCAGTTACGCGTCGAATGAAAAACTGTTTTTT. The chain uses TRBV6-5 and TRBJ1-4; D remains ambiguous. Trimming cost V 2 bases and J 5 bases, with 6 bases left between them. CDR3 length equals 13 residues. Looked up from germline, CDR1 is MNHEY and CDR2 is SVGAGI.